The source of this T cell receptor (beta chain) is a study of vaccination and CD4 T cells after COVID-19 (dated by TCRdb to between 2022 and 2023). Broadly, across the study: Convalescent patients had a positive SARS-CoV-2 result on nasal swab PCR, and of these patients, about ten had mild disease and one had severe disease. Six males and four females were included in the convalescent cohort, with two Hispanic individuals, seven Caucasians, two Asians and one multiracial person represented. Two doses of either the Pfizer-BioNTech BNT162b2 vaccine (n=8) or the Moderna mRNA-1273 vaccine (n=2) were administered to participants. Post-COVID blood samples were collected from convalescent patients a median of about 92 days after diagnosis, with a range of about 35 to 170 days. Post-vaccine blood samples were obtained a median of approximately 74 days after the second vaccine dose, with a range of about 14 to 241 days. For stimulating the cultures, overlapping spike peptide pools were used, derived from SARS-CoV-2 as well as from the common cold coronaviruses HCoV-NL63, HCoV-OC43 and HCoV-229E. Control cultures used a CEFX viral epitope pool as positive control, an HIV-1 Nef peptide pool as negative control, or no peptide. In 10 COVID-19 convalescent patients and 4 infection-naive healthy vaccine recipients, the spike-specific CD4+ TCR repertoire before mRNA vaccination was compared with the repertoire after mRNA vaccination. Study-wide findings and limitations: In convalescent patients, a median approximately 86% of post-vaccine SARS-CoV-2-reactive clones were detected only after vaccination, suggesting vaccine-specific priming. The number of convalescent patients in the study was relatively small, and the study did not examine early timepoints following natural infection. In convalescent patients, nearly all vaccine-specific clones (304 of 307) were found to be mono-reactive for SARS-CoV-2 spike rather than cross-reactive with common cold coronaviruses. Although the median number of SARS-CoV-2-reactive clonotypes went up from some 23 after infection to about 38 after vaccination, the increase was not significant.

Sequences MNHEY (CDR1) and SVGAGI (CDR2) are obtained from the germline V gene. The CDR3 goes from the cysteine to the phenylalanine over 16 residues. Only the CDR3 portion is preserved as DNA: 48 bases, with reading frame beginning at the first base. After removal of 0 bases from V and 7 bases from J, the junction retains 5 bases not matched to a gene. The treatment or condition label corresponds to: roughly 11-day PBMC culture with coronavirus spike peptide pools or control peptides (ViraFEST assay). The ViraFEST assay, used in the study, expanded antigen-specific T cells with peptide pools and then identified the expanded clonotypes through TCR sequencing. The convalescent patients' positive SARS-CoV-2 PCR tests were from March to December 2020, which was before the Alpha, Beta and Delta variants emerged in the United States. Under 2.5 million PBMCs per well were cultured in IMDM with roughly 4.8% human AB serum and about 9.7 IU/ml IL-2, plus 10 ug/ml peptide pools. Half of the culture medium was replaced with fresh IL-2-containing medium on days 3 and 7. After around 11 days of culture, CD4+ T cells were isolated by negative selection with the EasySep CD4+ T cell isolation kit. PBMCs were separated from whole blood using Ficoll-Paque Plus gradient centrifugation and then either used fresh or cryopreserved at -140C. Culture conditions were generally each tested in triplicate wells.

Regarding this clonotype: Its antigen target is currently unknown. No much larger clone is present one base from it, and per-base qualities are unavailable.

The library came from PCR. DNA from cultured CD4+ T cells was subjected to TCR sequencing with the Oncomine TCR Beta short-read assay at the Johns Hopkins FTIC core. The QIAamp micro DNA kit was used to extract genomic DNA from the cultured CD4+ T cells. Oncomine TCR Beta libraries from cultured CD4+ T cells were pooled using unique dual indexes and sequenced on an Illumina iSeq 100. The authors processed their data as follows. Non-productive sequences were filtered out, and CDR3s that did not start with C, did not end with F or W, or were shorter than 7 amino acids were discarded. Antigen-specific clonotypes were identified using the MANAFEST web application through comparison of peptide-stimulated wells with reference and other culture wells. Positive clones required FDR below 0.05, an odds ratio above 5, and productive frequency above 0.1% in at least two of three replicate wells. A clonotype counted as cross-reactive if it showed significant expansion both in the SARS-CoV-2 spike wells and in at least one common cold coronavirus spike condition. Levenshtein distances (stringdist) and unrooted phylogenetic trees (ape) in R version 3.6.1 were used to assess CDR3 homology. In-frame beta chains were kept once TCRdb had trimmed the public reads at Q25 with fastp and called clones with MiXCR. Entries are consolidated by CDR3 protein sequence, retaining the most common genes and DNA. None of the V and J calls come from the authors' own analysis; TCRdb made them. The sample data list more than 13,000 distinct CDR3 sequences, and 30% to 50% of these were observed just once. Jointly, the top ten make up around 9.3% of the sample.

Sequences were obtained from CD4+ T cells from blood, cultured in vitro. This receptor chain uses TRBV6-5 and TRBJ2-1; 11 nucleotides in the junction match TRBD1. The sequence was collected from a human donor who had recovered from COVID-19. The CDR3 protein is CASSYSGQGAGNEQFF. The base sequence is TGTGCCAGCAGTTACTCCGGACAGGGGGCGGGAAATGAGCAGTTCTTC.